This TCR beta chain is drawn from a study of blood T cells in healthy people across ages. Points from the study as a whole: Not knowing donor CMV status may have confounded expanded clonotype changes. Among T cells, TCR beta diversity per million cells dropped roughly linearly as age rose.

The authors extracted at least 6 micrograms of total RNA per sample. Using a J-beta primer mix together with a sample-barcoded 5' primer, a second PCR was run for roughly 6 to 12 cycles. TCRdb redid the calling of the 5' RACE reads with MiXCR, one entry per CDR3 protein. The top ten hold approximately 4.1% of the sample, which has some 1,500,000 distinct CDR3 sequences, around 40% seen once. This clonotype was seen a few times. The target antigen is unknown. The source is a woman aged 18-29 years in good health. Input material: blood.

CDR3 DNA: TGCAGTGCTAGGGCCCTCGGGGGAGGTACAGATACGCAGTATTTT. As protein: CSARALGGGTDTQYF. The V gene is TRBV20-1, the J gene TRBJ2-3; possibly TRBD2 for D (6 bases). CDR1 is DFQATT, CDR2 SNEGSKA, per germline (reference sequence). V lost 3 bases to trimming and J lost 3 bases, with 16 bases between them. This CDR3 is 15 amino acids long.